The sequence of this T cell receptor beta chain was determined in a study of blood T cell repertoires in COVID-19. Study background: From T cells, B-cell-depleted T cells, or PBMCs came the material, which was cDNA or gDNA.

CDR1 is KGHDR and CDR2 is SFDVKD in the germline V gene. The CDR3 covers 15 residues. Trimming cost V 7 bases and J 2 bases; bases outside gene matches: 7. TCRdb's copy holds only in-frame clones and misses some; the assay was immunoSEQ multiplex PCR. Of roughly 260,000 clones in the sample, 80% to 90% are singletons; the top ten hold 2.3%. The chain is built from TRBV24-1 and TRBJ1-5; 7 positions agree with TRBD1. Sequenced input: peripheral blood. The sequence came from a woman in her fifties or sixties with acute or convalescent COVID-19. DNA of the CDR3: TGTGCCACCAGACCCAGGGGGGCTGGCAATCAGCCCCAGCATTTT. Translating gives CATRPRGAGNQPQHF.